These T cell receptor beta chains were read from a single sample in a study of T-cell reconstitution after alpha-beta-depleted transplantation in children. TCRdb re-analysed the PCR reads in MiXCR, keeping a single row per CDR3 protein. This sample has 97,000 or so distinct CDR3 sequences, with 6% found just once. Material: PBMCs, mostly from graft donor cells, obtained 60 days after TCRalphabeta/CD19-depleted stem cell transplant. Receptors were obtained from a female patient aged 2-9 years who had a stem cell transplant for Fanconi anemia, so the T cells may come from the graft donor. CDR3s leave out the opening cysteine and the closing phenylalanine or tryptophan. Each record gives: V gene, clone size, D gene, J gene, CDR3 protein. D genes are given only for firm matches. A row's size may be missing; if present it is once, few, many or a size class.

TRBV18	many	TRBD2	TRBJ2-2	ASSPRGLAGETANTGELF
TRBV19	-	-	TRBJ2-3	ASSTFWRGTDTQY
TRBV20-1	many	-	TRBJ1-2	SATGSFYGYT
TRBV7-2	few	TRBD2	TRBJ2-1	ASSLYGTSGGNEQF
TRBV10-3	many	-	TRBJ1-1	AIRGSVITEAF
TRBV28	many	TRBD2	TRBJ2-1	ASSPGTRLF
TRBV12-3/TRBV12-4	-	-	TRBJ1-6	ASRPGGFGSPLH
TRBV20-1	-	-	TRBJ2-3	SAREISLDTQY
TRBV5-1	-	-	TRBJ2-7	ASSLAPLQGAASYHEQY
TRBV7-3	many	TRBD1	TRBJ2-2	ASSLVGTAITGELF
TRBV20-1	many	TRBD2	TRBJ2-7	SGKRGGEQY
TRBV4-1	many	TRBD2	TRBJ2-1	ASSPGLAGRNEQF
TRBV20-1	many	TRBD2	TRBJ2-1	SASIAGDLNEQF
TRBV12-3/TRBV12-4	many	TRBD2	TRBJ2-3	ASSLMTSGEGTDTQY
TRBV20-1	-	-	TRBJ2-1	SARDSRGPEF
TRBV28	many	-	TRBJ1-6	ASSYQGDTYNSPLH
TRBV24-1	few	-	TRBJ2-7	ATSDFPASYEQY
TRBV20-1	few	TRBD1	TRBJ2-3	SASPGTGRGKQY
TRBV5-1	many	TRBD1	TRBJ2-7	ASSFRTGGYEQY
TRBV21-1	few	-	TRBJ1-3	ASSTNSPGLGSGNTIY
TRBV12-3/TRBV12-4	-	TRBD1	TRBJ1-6	ASSLQGADSPLH
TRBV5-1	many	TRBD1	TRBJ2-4	ASSLVGTGENIQY
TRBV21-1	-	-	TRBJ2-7	ASSGMSSYEQY
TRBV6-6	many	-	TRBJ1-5	ASIQGVNQPQH
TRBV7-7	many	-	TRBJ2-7	ASSPGLDSYEQY